The present T cell receptor beta chain was sequenced within a study of regulatory T cells in long-lasting Graves disease. Germline CDR1 LNHDA, CDR2 SQIVND (reference sequence). CDR3 size: 14 residues. To make TCR beta libraries, researchers used iRepertoire HTBI primers and Arm-PCR of CDR3 regions. TCRdb fed the multiplex PCR reads into MiXCR, producing one record per CDR3 protein. This sample has about 430,000 distinct CDR3 sequences, with roughly 21% found just once. Study results and limitations: The study found persistent patients shared more public clonotypes (2,741) than new patients (around 1,000).

Of note for this clonotype: Its antigen is currently unknown. This may come from a read error, since a much larger clone is one base off.

The sample's time point: persistent/refractory GD, antithyroid drugs over 5 years with positive TRAb. From RNA extracted from PBMCs, the TCR library was made. This TCR was sampled from a female donor with Graves disease. This specimen was peripheral blood mononuclear cells (PBMCs), taken when the disease was refractory, from a patient treated with antithyroid drugs. The rearrangement uses TRBV19 and TRBJ1-5; 11 nucleotides match TRBD1. The CDR3: CVSIRTGGSQPQHF. The CDR3, as DNA: TGTGTCAGTATTAGGACAGGGGGCAGTCAGCCCCAGCATTTT. Together with reference TRBV19 and TRBJ1-5, the CDR3 gives the full variable domain: DGGITQSPKYLFRKEGQNVTLSCEQNLNHDAMYWYRQDPGQGLRLIYYSQIVNDFQKGDIAEGYSVSREKKESFPLTVTSAQKNPTAFYLCVSIRTGGSQPQHFGDGTRLSIL.